These 27 T cell receptor beta chains came from one sample sequenced in a study of T cell repertoires in aging, cancer and after chemotherapy. TRB rearrangements spanning V, D and J were amplified using mixed TRB-A/B primers. TCRdb ran MiXCR on the multiplex PCR reads and lists one entry per CDR3 protein. This table holds roughly 8,600 distinct CDR3 sequences, 25% to 40% found once. The template was genomic DNA from peripheral blood, not RNA. Sequencing was done on a sample of blood. These receptors came from a human donor in good health.

The chain is built from TRBV20-1 and TRBJ1-5, with D unresolved. V was shortened by 6 bases and J by 7 bases, with 16 bases between the two germline ends. Germline V CDR1 and CDR2: DFQATT, SNEGSKA (reference sequence). This CDR3 has 13 amino acids. CDR3 region: CSAYPRVRQPQHF. Written as DNA, the CDR3 is TGCAGTGCATACCCGAGGGTTCGCCAGCCCCAGCATTTT.

Worth noting for this clonotype: A junction boundary mismatches the germline segment, possibly from a read error. The J gene is TRBJ2-1, the V gene TRBV12-3 or TRBV12-4; maybe TRBD2 (6 bases). The CDR3 runs 14 residues. The chain's CDR3 is CASSLGTEYNEQFF. The CDR3 DNA follows: TGTGCCAGCAGCTTAGGGACTGAGTACAATGAGCAGTTCTTC.

In this sample, this clonotype turned up a few times. V is TRBV5-6 and J is TRBJ2-7; no definite D call. V was cut by 0 bases and J by 3 bases, with 10 bases left in between. The V gene's germline CDR1 is SGHDT and CDR2 YYEEEE. CDR3 length equals 14 residues. The CDR3 DNA reads TGTGCCAGCAGCTTGGAATCTTCCCACTACGAGCAGTACTTC. Translation gives CASSLESSHYEQYF.

A few counts support this clonotype. This sequence joins TRBV4-3 and TRBJ2-7; D gene uncertain. The CDR3 contains 13 residues. V lost 0 bases and J 6 bases, leaving 9 bases between the germline ends. The germline V gene has CDR1 LGHNA and CDR2 YSLEER. The CDR3 region is CASSQDRHLEQYF. CDR3 nucleotide sequence: TGCGCCAGCAGCCAAGATCGGCACCTCGAGCAGTACTTC.

The rearrangement uses TRBV24-1 and TRBJ2-7; a possible D gene is TRBD1 (6 bases). This CDR3 comprises 12 residues. Trimming removed 10 bases from V and 1 base from J, with 10 bases in between. Germline CDR1 reads KGHDR; CDR2 reads SFDVKD. The CDR3 DNA follows: TGTGCCACACAGGGTTCTTCCTACGAGCAGTACTTC. Translating it yields CATQGSSYEQYF.

In its sample, this clonotype was seen a few times. This rearrangement joins TRBV6-5 to TRBJ1-6, with a possible D match to TRBD1 (6 bases). CDR3 length: 16 residues. CDR1 and CDR2 (germline): MNHEY, SVGAGI. V lost 6 bases and J lost 3, with 15 bases in between. This CDR3 reads CASRANRVGYNSPLHF. For the CDR3, the DNA is TGTGCCAGCAGAGCAAACAGGGTTGGCTATAATTCACCCCTCCACTTT.

This clonotype was recorded a few times. The chain carries TRBV5-1 and TRBJ2-2, with D unresolved. CDR3 length: 13 residues. Deletions cut 3 bases from V and 4 bases from J, with 7 bases between. CDR1 and CDR2 from the germline V gene are SGHRS and YFSETQ. Written as DNA, the CDR3 is TGCGCCAGCAGCTGGCTGAGCACCGGGGAGCTGTTTTTT. It specifies CASSWLSTGELFF. Using reference TRBV5-1 and TRBJ2-2 for the parts outside the CDR3, the full variable domain is KAGVTQTPRYLIKTRGQQVTLSCSPISGHRSVSWYQQTPGQGLQFLFEYFSETQRNKGNFPGRFSGRQFSNSRSEMNVSTLELGDSALYLCASSWLSTGELFFGEGSRLTVL.

The chain employs TRBV6-5 and TRBJ2-7, with 7 bases lining up with TRBD1. The germline CDR1 and CDR2 sequences are MNHEY and SVGAGI. This CDR3 comprises 14 residues. With V trimmed by 6 bases and J by 0 bases, 5 bases remained unmatched. The CDR3 nucleotides are TGTGCCAGCAGAAGGGGGACAGCCTCCTACGAGCAGTACTTC. It encodes CASRRGTASYEQYF.

The rearrangement joins TRBV27 to TRBJ1-2; D may be TRBD1 (6 bases). The V gene lost 2 bases and the J gene lost 5 bases, with 15 bases spanning the gap. The CDR3 loop spans 15 amino acids. Germline loops: CDR1 MNHEY, CDR2 SMNVEV (reference sequence). CDR3 sequence reads: CASSLIRGLGYGYTF. CDR3 DNA sequence: TGTGCCAGCAGTTTAATCCGGGGGCTAGGGTATGGCTACACCTTC.

The chain employs TRBV20-1 and TRBJ2-1; tentatively, D is TRBD1 or TRBD2 (6 bases each). Germline V gene lookup returns CDR1 DFQATT and CDR2 SNEGSKA (reference sequence). The CDR3 runs to 15 residues. The V and J ends lost 1 base and 7 bases respectively, with 17 bases between them. CDR3 in DNA: TGCAGTGCTAGAGTGAGGACGGGGGCCGGAAATGAGCAGTTCTTC. Its translation: CSARVRTGAGNEQFF.

The chain combines TRBV6-2 or TRBV6-3 with TRBJ2-7; 7 bases are shared with TRBD1. The junction had 8 bases not matched to a gene; V was cut back by 6 bases and J by 6 bases. Germline values: CDR1 MNHEY, CDR2 SVGEGT. The CDR3 runs to 13 residues. Written as DNA, the CDR3 is TGTGCCAGCAGCTCCGGGACAGTAACCGAGCAGTACTTC. As protein: CASSSGTVTEQYF.

Only a few counts were recorded for this clonotype. The V gene is TRBV7-9, the J gene TRBJ1-2, with no clear D. This CDR3 has 14 residues. Per the germline V gene, CDR1 is SEHNR and CDR2 is FQNEAQ (reference sequence). The V and J ends lost 0 bases and 2 bases respectively, with 7 bases between them. The CDR3 protein is CASSLARGNYGYTF. For the CDR3, the DNA is TGTGCCAGCAGCTTAGCGCGCGGAAACTATGGCTACACCTTC.

The table lists this clonotype with a few counts. CDR3 sequence reads: CATKLGRGLLFDYGYTF. DNA of the CDR3: TGTGCCACCAAGTTGGGCAGGGGGCTATTGTTTGACTATGGCTACACCTTC. The chain joins TRBV6-2 or TRBV6-3 to TRBJ1-2; 8 nucleotides align to TRBD1. The germline gives CDR1 MNHEY, CDR2 SVGEGT. CDR3 length: 17 residues. V was clipped by 10 bases and J by 3 bases; unmatched bases: 19.

Regarding this clonotype: One base away lies a much larger clone, so this may be a sequencing read error. V is TRBV29-1 and J is TRBJ1-2; D is ambiguous. The CDR3 runs to 14 residues. Germline V gene lookup returns CDR1 SQVTM and CDR2 ANQGSEA. CDR3 in DNA: TGCATCGTTGTGAGGGCCGGAGCTAACTATGGCTACACCTTC. Protein sequence: CIVVRAGANYGYTF.

V is TRBV6-5 and J is TRBJ2-7; D perhaps matches TRBD1 (5 bases). Per the germline V gene, CDR1 is MNHEY and CDR2 is SVGAGI. V was trimmed by 6 bases and J by 1 base, leaving 13 bases between them. The CDR3 has 14 residues. This CDR3 is CASSAGAASYEQYF. The DNA of the CDR3 is TGTGCCAGCAGCGCTGGGGCCGCTTCCTACGAGCAGTACTTC.

V is TRBV4-2 and J is TRBJ1-3; no reliable D call. V was cut by 0 bases and J by 0 bases, with 6 bases left in between. The CDR3 has 15 amino acids. Germline CDR1 and CDR2: LGHNA and YNFKEQ. CDR3 region: CASSQDGVSGNTIYF. CDR3 DNA sequence: TGTGCCAGCAGCCAAGATGGAGTCTCTGGAAACACCATATATTTT.

Within the sample, this clonotype is medium-sized (0.01 to 0.1%). The genes are TRBV5-4 and TRBJ2-1; the match to TRBD2 covers 8 bases. This CDR3 spans 15 amino acids. Germline loops: CDR1 SGHNT, CDR2 YYREEE (reference sequence). Trimming at V came to 0 bases and at J to 5 bases, leaving 4 bases not matched to a gene. The CDR3 sequence is CASSLDSGAHNEQFF. The CDR3 DNA follows: TGTGCCAGCAGCTTGGATAGCGGGGCTCACAATGAGCAGTTCTTC.

This clonotype was observed a few times. The chain has TRBV6-1 and TRBJ2-5; D remains unclear. Germline V gene data show CDR1 as MNHNS and CDR2 as SASEGT. The CDR3 runs to 13 residues. Trimming took off 3 bases at V and 3 bases at J, with 8 bases between the two ends. CDR3 protein: CASSDDSKETQYF. The DNA of the CDR3 is TGTGCCAGCAGTGACGACTCCAAAGAGACCCAGTACTTC.

The chain is built from TRBV7-6 and TRBJ2-2; D not resolved. Germline V gene data show CDR1 as SGHVS and CDR2 as FNYEAQ. This CDR3 is built from 15 residues. The germline V and J ends were trimmed by 1 base and 4 bases, with 10 bases remaining between them. CDR3 sequence reads: CASSLVGFGTGELFF. In DNA, the CDR3 is TGTGCCAGCAGCTTAGTAGGGTTTGGCACCGGGGAGCTGTTTTTT.

This clonotype counts as medium-sized. This chain connects TRBV19 to TRBJ2-2; TRBD1 might be the D (6 bases). Germline CDR1 is LNHDA and CDR2 is SQIVND (reference sequence). This CDR3 region has 14 residues. Trimming took 7 bases from V and 5 from J, leaving 14 bases between them. The CDR3 region is CASIAAGETGELFF. CDR3 nucleotide sequence: TGTGCCAGTATCGCGGCAGGGGAAACCGGGGAGCTGTTTTTT.

With respect to this clonotype: A much bigger clone sits one base away, suggesting this may be a read error. The chain couples TRBV15 to TRBJ1-2, with D unresolved. Germline V lookup: CDR1 LNHNV, CDR2 YYDKDF (reference sequence). The V end lost 3 bases, the J end lost 4 bases, and 12 bases lay between the germline ends. CDR3 length equals 14 residues. CDR3 coding DNA: TGTGCCACCAGCAGTTCTAACATTTTCTATGGCTACACCTTC. Translation: CATSSSNIFYGYTF.

The rearrangement links TRBV6-5 to TRBJ2-3; the match to TRBD2 covers 10 bases. The CDR3 length is 15 residues. The germline V gene has CDR1 MNHEY and CDR2 SVGAGI. The ends lost 5 bases at V and 0 bases at J; junction bases unmatched: 2. The CDR3 region has the DNA TGTGCCAGCAGTCTAGCGGGGGAGAGCACAGATACGCAGTATTTT. Its translation: CASSLAGESTDTQYF.

This chain uses TRBV7-4 with TRBJ2-7, with D possibly matching TRBD1 (6 bases). Trimming shortened V by 2 bases and J by 0 bases, and 8 bases separated the two germline ends. In germline, CDR1 is SGHVT, CDR2 SQSDAQ. This CDR3 spans 14 amino acids. This CDR3 reads CASSLSGASYEQYF. The CDR3 DNA reads TGTGCCAGCAGCTTATCAGGGGCCTCCTACGAGCAGTACTTC.

V usage is TRBV5-5 and J usage is TRBJ2-1, with 9 bases lining up with TRBD2. V trimming: 2 bases; J trimming: 9 bases; junction bases outside the gene matches: 12. The germline CDR1 and CDR2 sequences are SGHKS and YYEKEE (reference sequence). The CDR3 has 16 amino acids. CDR3 sequence reads: CASSLGSGGYFIEQFF. The CDR3 DNA follows: TGTGCCAGCAGCTTAGGCAGCGGGGGGTATTTCATTGAGCAGTTCTTC.

The chain is built from TRBV15 and TRBJ1-2, with D possibly TRBD1 on 5 matching bases. With 1 base removed from V and 3 bases from J, the gap between germline ends came to 12 bases. Germline CDR1 is LNHNV and CDR2 is YYDKDF (reference sequence). This CDR3 is built from 15 residues. The CDR3 loop is CATSRVVGTYYGYTF. The DNA for the CDR3 is TGTGCCACCAGCAGAGTCGTAGGGACGTACTATGGCTACACCTTC.

The V and J genes are TRBV5-6 and TRBJ1-2; 7 bases fit TRBD1. Per germline, CDR1 SGHDT and CDR2 YYEEEE. The CDR3 extends over 14 amino acids. V shed 2 bases, J shed 4 bases, and the junction held 5 bases outside the gene matches. CDR3 residues: CASSLDTGAYGYTF. The CDR3 DNA reads TGTGCCAGCAGCTTAGATACAGGGGCCTATGGCTACACCTTC.

This clonotype was observed a handful of times. V usage is TRBV4-3 and J usage is TRBJ2-2, with D maybe TRBD1 (5 bases). The CDR3 loop spans 15 amino acids. Germline loops: CDR1 LGHNA, CDR2 YSLEER. V lost 1 base to trimming and J lost 5 bases, with 11 bases between them. The CDR3 DNA reads as TGCGCCAGCAGCCAAGGTTCAGGGTGGACCGGGGAGCTGTTTTTT. Its translation is CASSQGSGWTGELFF.